The clone carrying this T cell receptor (beta chain) was counted at least ten times. What it binds is not known. Amplification of TCR beta CDR3 regions used RNA as the template. A set of HTBI primers served as the primers for a first-round RT-PCR of the TCR CDR3. TCRdb used MiXCR to reprocess the multiplex PCR reads, holding one entry per CDR3 protein. The sample includes hundreds of thousands of distinct CDR3 sequences, 15% to 19% of them seen just once. The data derive from a study of T cells in Graves' hyperthyroidism and ophthalmopathy. Overall study results and limits: Through a model of 13 V-J features, ophthalmopathy was separated from stable hyperthyroidism.

The sequenced material came from blood. The receptor was derived from a woman between 18 and 29 years old with Graves' hyperthyroidism.

CDR3 amino acids: CASSALRGSRTDTQYF. As DNA, the CDR3 is TGTGCCAGCAGTGCCCTCAGGGGGTCTCGCACAGATACGCAGTATTTT. The chain links TRBV2 to TRBJ2-3, with 7 bases lining up with TRBD1. Germline V CDR1 and CDR2: SNHLY, FYNNEI. This CDR3 is 16 amino acids long. J lost 1 base, V lost 4 bases, and 8 bases had no gene match.